This is a list of T cell receptor beta chains from one sample in a study of T-cell memory formation after mild COVID-19. TCRdb re-called the 5' RACE reads with MiXCR, one entry per CDR3 protein. The profile shows a few hundred thousand distinct CDR3 sequences, under 25% of them singletons. Sequenced: PBMCs or a T cell subset sorted from them (not recorded which). Receptors originate from a man in his late teens or twenties who had mild COVID-19 (a few samples of this study predate the infection). Cell type and time point are not known. Each CDR3 is given with its conserved first and last residue. D genes are given only for firm matches. Where a row states a size, it is once, few, many or the class of an expanded clone; other rows omit it.

V gene: TRBV7-2; J gene: TRBJ1-2; D gene: TRBD1; clone size: NA; CDR3 DNA: TGTGCCAGCAGCAAAGACAGGGTCTATGGCTACACCTTC; CDR3 protein: CASSKDRVYGYTF
V gene: TRBV3-1; J gene: TRBJ2-3; D gene: NA; clone size: many; CDR3 DNA: TGTGCCAGCAGCCACCTGGACCTCCCTGGCACAGATACGCAGTATTTT; CDR3 protein: CASSHLDLPGTDTQYF
V gene: TRBV7-9; J gene: TRBJ2-7; D gene: NA; clone size: few; CDR3 DNA: TGTGCCAGCAGCCCCCCGGGACATCTCTACGAGCAGTACTTC; CDR3 protein: CASSPPGHLYEQYF
V gene: TRBV5-6; J gene: TRBJ1-2; D gene: NA; clone size: few; CDR3 DNA: TGTGCCAGCAGCTTACAACTGGGGGATGGCTACACCTTC; CDR3 protein: CASSLQLGDGYTF
V gene: TRBV29-1; J gene: TRBJ1-1; D gene: TRBD1; clone size: NA; CDR3 DNA: TGCAGCGTTGTTCAGGGGGCCTGGGCTTTCTTT; CDR3 protein: CSVVQGAWAFF
V gene: TRBV6-1; J gene: TRBJ2-1; D gene: NA; clone size: few; CDR3 DNA: TGTGCCAGCAGTCCATCGGACGGAGACTGGCAGTTCTTC; CDR3 protein: CASSPSDGDWQFF
V gene: TRBV18; J gene: TRBJ1-2; D gene: NA; clone size: few; CDR3 DNA: TGTGCCAGCTCACCCATCAGGGACGGAAACTATGGCTACACCTTC; CDR3 protein: CASSPIRDGNYGYTF
V gene: TRBV5-1; J gene: TRBJ2-3; D gene: NA; clone size: few; CDR3 DNA: TGCGCCAGCAGCTTTGGCAGGGGTGCTAGCACAGATACGCAGTATTTT; CDR3 protein: CASSFGRGASTDTQYF
V gene: TRBV12-3/TRBV12-4; J gene: TRBJ1-2; D gene: NA; clone size: many; CDR3 DNA: TGTGCCAGCAGCCCGAGGGGCGGCTATGGCTACACCTTC; CDR3 protein: CASSPRGGYGYTF
V gene: TRBV18; J gene: TRBJ2-2; D gene: NA; clone size: NA; CDR3 DNA: TGTGCCAGCTCACCTACGATGGAGGCGATAAACACCGGGGAGCTGTTTTTT; CDR3 protein: CASSPTMEAINTGELFF
V gene: TRBV28; J gene: TRBJ2-2; D gene: NA; clone size: few; CDR3 DNA: TGTGCCAGCAGTTTATTTGGGGACACCGGGGAGCTGTTTTTT; CDR3 protein: CASSLFGDTGELFF
V gene: TRBV4-1; J gene: TRBJ2-4; D gene: TRBD2; clone size: many; CDR3 DNA: TGCGCCAGCAGCCGGGGACTAGTGGGGAACATTCAGTACTTC; CDR3 protein: CASSRGLVGNIQYF
V gene: TRBV4-2; J gene: TRBJ2-7; D gene: NA; clone size: few; CDR3 DNA: TGTGCCAGCAGCCAAGGACTGCTCCCAAGCTCCTACGAGCAGTACTTC; CDR3 protein: CASSQGLLPSSYEQYF
V gene: TRBV5-1; J gene: TRBJ1-1; D gene: NA; clone size: NA; CDR3 DNA: TGCGCCAGCAGCTTGGAGTTCGGAGATACTGAAGCTTTCTTT; CDR3 protein: CASSLEFGDTEAFF
V gene: TRBV27; J gene: TRBJ1-5; D gene: NA; clone size: few; CDR3 DNA: TGTGCCAGCAGGACCGGGAGTAGCAATCAGCCCCAGCATTTT; CDR3 protein: CASRTGSSNQPQHF
V gene: TRBV5-1; J gene: TRBJ2-1; D gene: TRBD2; clone size: few; CDR3 DNA: TGCGCCAGCAGAGGAAGCGGGGGTGACAATGAGCAGTTCTTC; CDR3 protein: CASRGSGGDNEQFF
V gene: TRBV5-1; J gene: TRBJ2-7; D gene: NA; clone size: few; CDR3 DNA: TGCGCCAGCAGCCAGGACACGTCCTACTCCTACGAGCAGTACTTC; CDR3 protein: CASSQDTSYSYEQYF
V gene: TRBV29-1; J gene: TRBJ2-5; D gene: TRBD2; clone size: NA; CDR3 DNA: TGCAGCGTTGGAATGGCGGGAGGTGGTAAAGAGACCCAGTACTTC; CDR3 protein: CSVGMAGGGKETQYF
V gene: TRBV9; J gene: TRBJ1-2; D gene: NA; clone size: NA; CDR3 DNA: TGTGCCAGCAGCGATAGCCTGGGGCGAACTGGCTACACCTTC; CDR3 protein: CASSDSLGRTGYTF
V gene: TRBV6-5; J gene: TRBJ2-7; D gene: NA; clone size: NA; CDR3 DNA: TGTGCCAGCAGTTACGAACCGGCGAGCTCCTACGAGCAGTACTTC; CDR3 protein: CASSYEPASSYEQYF
V gene: TRBV5-1; J gene: TRBJ1-1; D gene: TRBD1; clone size: few; CDR3 DNA: TGCGCCAGCAGCCCGCTGACAGGGGGGAACACTGAAGCTTTCTTT; CDR3 protein: CASSPLTGGNTEAFF
V gene: TRBV4-3; J gene: TRBJ2-7; D gene: NA; clone size: NA; CDR3 DNA: TGCGCCAGCAGCCAAGATCGGGACAACGAGCAGTACTTC; CDR3 protein: CASSQDRDNEQYF
V gene: TRBV7-2; J gene: TRBJ2-3; D gene: NA; clone size: NA; CDR3 DNA: TGTGCCAGCAGCTTAGACCCAGGGGTAGATACGCAGTATTTT; CDR3 protein: CASSLDPGVDTQYF
V gene: TRBV20-1; J gene: TRBJ1-2; D gene: TRBD1; clone size: NA; CDR3 DNA: TGCAGTGCTAGACCCCTCAGGGCAGGGGGCCCCTGGGACTATGGCTACACCTTC; CDR3 protein: CSARPLRAGGPWDYGYTF
V gene: TRBV28; J gene: TRBJ2-2; D gene: NA; clone size: few; CDR3 DNA: TGTGCCACCTGGGGGGATTACACCGGGGAGCTGTTTTTT; CDR3 protein: CATWGDYTGELFF
V gene: TRBV12-3/TRBV12-4; J gene: TRBJ2-2; D gene: TRBD2; clone size: NA; CDR3 DNA: TGTGCCAGCAGTTTAGGCCTAGCGGGGGATACCGGGGAGCTGTTTTTT; CDR3 protein: CASSLGLAGDTGELFF
V gene: TRBV12-3/TRBV12-4; J gene: TRBJ1-5; D gene: NA; clone size: NA; CDR3 DNA: TGTGCCAGCAGTTTAGTCGGGGGAAACAATCAGCCCCAGCATTTT; CDR3 protein: CASSLVGGNNQPQHF